The T cell receptor beta chain described here comes from a study of CD8 T cells in ankylosing spondylitis. Study-level results: There was a TCR beta motif, made of several highly homologous variants, that appeared characteristic of ankylosing spondylitis blood.

TCRdb redid the calling of the 5' RACE reads with MiXCR, one entry per CDR3 protein. The profile shows about 750,000 distinct CDR3 sequences, about 20% of them singletons. CDR1 SGHDT and CDR2 YYEEEE come from the germline V gene. Trimming cost V 1 base and J 5 bases; bases outside gene matches: 5. The CDR3 runs to 15 residues. Only a few counts were recorded for this clonotype. Its matching antigen is unknown. The V and J genes are TRBV5-6 and TRBJ2-1, with 8 bases lining up with TRBD1. The sequence derives from a male donor with ankylosing spondylitis. Material for sequencing was blood, either unsorted or a sorted T cell fraction (not recorded which). The CDR3 here is CASSLRPTGDNEQFF. Written as DNA, the CDR3 is TGTGCCAGCAGCTTGAGACCGACAGGGGACAATGAGCAGTTCTTC.